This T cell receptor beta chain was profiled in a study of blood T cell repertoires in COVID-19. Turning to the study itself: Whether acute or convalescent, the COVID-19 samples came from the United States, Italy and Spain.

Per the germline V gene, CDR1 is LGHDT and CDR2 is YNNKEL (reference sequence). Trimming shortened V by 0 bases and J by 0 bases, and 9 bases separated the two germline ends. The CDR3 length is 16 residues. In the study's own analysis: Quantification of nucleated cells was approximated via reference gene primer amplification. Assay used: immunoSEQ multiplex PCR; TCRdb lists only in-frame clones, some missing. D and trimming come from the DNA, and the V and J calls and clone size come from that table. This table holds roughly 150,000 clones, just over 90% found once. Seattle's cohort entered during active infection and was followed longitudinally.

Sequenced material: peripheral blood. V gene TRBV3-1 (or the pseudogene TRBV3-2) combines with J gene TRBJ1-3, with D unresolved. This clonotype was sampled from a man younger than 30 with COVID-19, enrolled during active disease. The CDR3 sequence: CASSQDPGDSGNTIYF. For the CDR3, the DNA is TGTGCCAGCAGCCAAGATCCCGGAGACTCTGGAAACACCATATATTTT.